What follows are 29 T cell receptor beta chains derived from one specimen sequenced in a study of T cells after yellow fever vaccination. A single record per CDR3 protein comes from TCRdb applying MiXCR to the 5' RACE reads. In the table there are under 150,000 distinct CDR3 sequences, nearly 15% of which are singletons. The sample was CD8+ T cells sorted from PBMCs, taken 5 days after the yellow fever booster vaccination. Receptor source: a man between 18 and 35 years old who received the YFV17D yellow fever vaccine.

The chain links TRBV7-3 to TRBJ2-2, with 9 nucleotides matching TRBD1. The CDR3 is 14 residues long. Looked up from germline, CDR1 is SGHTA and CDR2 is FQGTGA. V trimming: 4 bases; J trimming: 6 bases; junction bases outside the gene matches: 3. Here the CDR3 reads CASSSRQGAGELFF. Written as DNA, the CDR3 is TGTGCCAGCAGCTCCCGACAGGGGGCCGGGGAGCTGTTTTTT.

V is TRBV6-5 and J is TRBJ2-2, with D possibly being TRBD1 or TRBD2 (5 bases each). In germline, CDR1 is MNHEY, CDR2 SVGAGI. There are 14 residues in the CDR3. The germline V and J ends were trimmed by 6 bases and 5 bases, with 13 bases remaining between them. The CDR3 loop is CASSVRGATGELFF. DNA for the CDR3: TGTGCCAGCAGCGTCAGAGGGGCGACCGGGGAGCTGTTTTTT.

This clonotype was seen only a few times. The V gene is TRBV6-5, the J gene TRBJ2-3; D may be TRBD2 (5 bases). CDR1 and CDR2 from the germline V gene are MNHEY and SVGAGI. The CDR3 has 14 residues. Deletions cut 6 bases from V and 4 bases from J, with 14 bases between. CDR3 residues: CASSPPEEADTQYF. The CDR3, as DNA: TGTGCCAGCAGCCCGCCTGAGGAGGCAGATACGCAGTATTTT.

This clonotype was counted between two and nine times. DNA for the CDR3: TGCAGCGTCTCTCCCCGGGGCCGGGAGCAGTTCTTC. It yields the protein CSVSPRGREQFF. V is TRBV29-1 and J is TRBJ2-1, with D perhaps matching TRBD1 or TRBD2 (5 bases each). CDR1 and CDR2 (germline): SQVTM, ANQGSEA. The germline V and J ends were trimmed by 6 bases and 10 bases, with 16 bases remaining between them. The CDR3 is made up of 12 amino acids.

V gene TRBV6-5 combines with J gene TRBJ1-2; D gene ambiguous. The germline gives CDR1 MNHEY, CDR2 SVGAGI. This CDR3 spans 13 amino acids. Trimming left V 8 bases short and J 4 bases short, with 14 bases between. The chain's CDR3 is CASSGVPVYGYTF. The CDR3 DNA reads TGTGCCAGCTCCGGGGTCCCAGTCTATGGCTACACCTTC.

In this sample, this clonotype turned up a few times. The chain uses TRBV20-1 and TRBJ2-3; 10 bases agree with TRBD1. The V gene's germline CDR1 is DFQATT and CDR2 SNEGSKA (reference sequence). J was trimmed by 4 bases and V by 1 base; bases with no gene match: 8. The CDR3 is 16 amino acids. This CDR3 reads CSARAIGTGVPDTQYF. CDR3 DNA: TGCAGTGCTAGAGCGATCGGGACAGGGGTACCAGATACGCAGTATTTT.

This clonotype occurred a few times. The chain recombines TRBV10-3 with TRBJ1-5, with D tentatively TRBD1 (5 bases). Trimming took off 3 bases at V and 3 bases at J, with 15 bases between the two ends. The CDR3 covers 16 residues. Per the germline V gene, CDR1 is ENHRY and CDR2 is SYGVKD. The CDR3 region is CAISDPGTEDNQPQHF. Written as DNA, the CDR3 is TGTGCCATCAGTGACCCCGGGACGGAGGACAATCAGCCCCAGCATTTT.

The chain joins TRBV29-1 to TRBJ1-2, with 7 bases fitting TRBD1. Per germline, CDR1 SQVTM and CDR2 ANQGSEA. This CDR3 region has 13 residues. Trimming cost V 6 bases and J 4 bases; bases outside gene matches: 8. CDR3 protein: CSVNRGPSYGYTF. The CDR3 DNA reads TGCAGCGTCAACAGGGGCCCCTCCTATGGCTACACCTTC.

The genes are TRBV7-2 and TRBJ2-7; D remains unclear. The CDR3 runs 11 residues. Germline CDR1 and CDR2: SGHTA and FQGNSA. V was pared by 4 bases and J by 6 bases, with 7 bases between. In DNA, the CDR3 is TGTGCCAGCAGCTGCCCTCTCGAGCAGTACGTC. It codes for CASSCPLEQYV.

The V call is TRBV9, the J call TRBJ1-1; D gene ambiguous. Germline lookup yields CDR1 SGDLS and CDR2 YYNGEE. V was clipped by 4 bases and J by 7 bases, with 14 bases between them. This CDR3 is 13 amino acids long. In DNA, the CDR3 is TGTGCCAGCAGCCCTTTGTCATCCGTTGAAGCTTTCTTT. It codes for CASSPLSSVEAFF. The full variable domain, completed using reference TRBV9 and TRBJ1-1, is DSGVTQTPKHLITATGQRVTLRCSPRSGDLSVYWYQQSLDQGLQFLIQYYNGEERAKGNILERFSAQQFPDLHSELNLSSLELGDSALYFCASSPLSSVEAFFGQGTRLTVV.

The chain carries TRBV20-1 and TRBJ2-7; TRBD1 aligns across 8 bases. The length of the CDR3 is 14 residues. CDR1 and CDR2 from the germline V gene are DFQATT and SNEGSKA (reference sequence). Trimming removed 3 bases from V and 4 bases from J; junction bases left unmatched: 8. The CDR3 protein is CSARETGGGYEQYF. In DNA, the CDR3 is TGCAGTGCTAGGGAAACAGGGGGTGGTTACGAGCAGTACTTC.

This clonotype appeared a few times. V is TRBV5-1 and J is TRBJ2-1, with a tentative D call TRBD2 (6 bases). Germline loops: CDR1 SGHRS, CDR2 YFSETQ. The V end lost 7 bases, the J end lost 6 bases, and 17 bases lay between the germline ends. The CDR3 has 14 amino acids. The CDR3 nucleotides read TGCGCCAGCTCCGGGCCGGGGGAAGGCAATGAGCAGTTCTTC. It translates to CASSGPGEGNEQFF.

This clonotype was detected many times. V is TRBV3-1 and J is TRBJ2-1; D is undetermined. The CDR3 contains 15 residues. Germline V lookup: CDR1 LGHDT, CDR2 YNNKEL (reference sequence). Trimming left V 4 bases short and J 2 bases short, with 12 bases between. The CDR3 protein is CASSLGDRTYNEQFF. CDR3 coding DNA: TGTGCCAGCAGCCTAGGCGACCGGACCTACAATGAGCAGTTCTTC.

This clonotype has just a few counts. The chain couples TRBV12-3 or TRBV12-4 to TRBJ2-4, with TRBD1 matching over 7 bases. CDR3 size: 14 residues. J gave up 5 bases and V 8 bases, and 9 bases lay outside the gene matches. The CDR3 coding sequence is TGTGCCAGCGAAAGTAGAGGGGGCGAAAACATTCAGTACTTC. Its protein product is CASESRGGENIQYF.

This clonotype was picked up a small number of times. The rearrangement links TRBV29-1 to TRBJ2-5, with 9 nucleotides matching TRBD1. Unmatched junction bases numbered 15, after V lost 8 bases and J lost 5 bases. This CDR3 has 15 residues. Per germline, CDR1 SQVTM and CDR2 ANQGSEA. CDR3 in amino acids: CSIPPRDRATETQYF. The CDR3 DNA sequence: TGCAGCATTCCGCCTAGGGACAGGGCGACGGAGACCCAGTACTTC.

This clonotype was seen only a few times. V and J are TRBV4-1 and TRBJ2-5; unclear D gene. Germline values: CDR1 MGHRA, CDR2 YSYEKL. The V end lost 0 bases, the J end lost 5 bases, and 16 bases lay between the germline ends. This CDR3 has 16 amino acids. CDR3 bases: TGCGCCAGCAGCCAAGATGATCTGGTTCTGATCGAGACCCAGTACTTC. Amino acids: CASSQDDLVLIETQYF.

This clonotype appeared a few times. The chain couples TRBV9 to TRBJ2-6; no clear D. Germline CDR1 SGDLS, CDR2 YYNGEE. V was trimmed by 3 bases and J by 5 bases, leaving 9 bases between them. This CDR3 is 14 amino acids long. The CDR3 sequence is CASSALEWANVLTF. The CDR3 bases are TGTGCCAGCAGCGCCCTCGAGTGGGCCAACGTCCTGACTTTC.

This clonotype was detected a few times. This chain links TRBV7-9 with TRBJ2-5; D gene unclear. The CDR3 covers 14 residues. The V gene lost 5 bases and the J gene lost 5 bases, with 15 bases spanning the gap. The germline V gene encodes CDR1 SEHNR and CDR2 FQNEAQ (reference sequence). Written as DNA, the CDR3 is TGTGCCAGCAGCAAAGGGCTTTCCAATGAGACCCAGTACTTC. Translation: CASSKGLSNETQYF.

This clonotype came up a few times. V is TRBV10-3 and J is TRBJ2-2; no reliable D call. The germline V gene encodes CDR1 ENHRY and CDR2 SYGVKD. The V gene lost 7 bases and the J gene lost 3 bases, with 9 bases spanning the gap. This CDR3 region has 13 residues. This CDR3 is CAITRDDTGELFF. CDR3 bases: TGTGCCATCACGCGAGACGACACCGGGGAGCTGTTTTTT.

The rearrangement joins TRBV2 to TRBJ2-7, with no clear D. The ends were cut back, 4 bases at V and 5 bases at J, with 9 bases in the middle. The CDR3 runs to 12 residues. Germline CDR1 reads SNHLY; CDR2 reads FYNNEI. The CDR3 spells CASSVLGHEQYF. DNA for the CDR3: TGTGCCAGCAGTGTTCTGGGTCACGAGCAGTACTTC.

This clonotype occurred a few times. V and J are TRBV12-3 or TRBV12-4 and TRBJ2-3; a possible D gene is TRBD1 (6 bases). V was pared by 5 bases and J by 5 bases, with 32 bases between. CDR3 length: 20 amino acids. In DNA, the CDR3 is TGTGCCAGCAGTCCTCACCCGGGACAACTCCCAGCGGAGAGAAGAGATACGCAGTATTTT. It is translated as CASSPHPGQLPAERRDTQYF.

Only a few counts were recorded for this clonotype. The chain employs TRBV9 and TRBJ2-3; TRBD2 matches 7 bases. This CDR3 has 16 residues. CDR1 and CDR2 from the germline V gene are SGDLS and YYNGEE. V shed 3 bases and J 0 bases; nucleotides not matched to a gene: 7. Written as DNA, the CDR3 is TGTGCCAGCAGCGCCGATAGCGGGTTTAGCACAGATACGCAGTATTTT. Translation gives CASSADSGFSTDTQYF.

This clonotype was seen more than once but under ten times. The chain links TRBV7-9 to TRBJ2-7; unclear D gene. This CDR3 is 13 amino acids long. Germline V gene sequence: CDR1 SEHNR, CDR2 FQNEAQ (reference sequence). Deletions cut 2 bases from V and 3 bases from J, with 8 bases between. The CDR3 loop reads CASSLTYSYEQYV. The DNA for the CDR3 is TGTGCCAGCAGCTTAACATACAGCTACGAGCAGTACGTC.

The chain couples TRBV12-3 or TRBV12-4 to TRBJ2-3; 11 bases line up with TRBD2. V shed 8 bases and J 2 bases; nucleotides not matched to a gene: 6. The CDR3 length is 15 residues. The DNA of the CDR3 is TGTGCCAGCCTCACTAGCGGGGGAAACACAGATACGCAGTATTTT. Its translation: CASLTSGGNTDTQYF.

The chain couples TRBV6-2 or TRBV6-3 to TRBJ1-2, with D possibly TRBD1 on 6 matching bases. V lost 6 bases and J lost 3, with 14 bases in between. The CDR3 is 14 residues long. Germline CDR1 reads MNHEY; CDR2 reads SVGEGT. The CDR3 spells CASSDDGTHYGYTF. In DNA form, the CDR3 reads TGTGCCAGCAGCGATGACGGGACACACTATGGCTACACCTTC.

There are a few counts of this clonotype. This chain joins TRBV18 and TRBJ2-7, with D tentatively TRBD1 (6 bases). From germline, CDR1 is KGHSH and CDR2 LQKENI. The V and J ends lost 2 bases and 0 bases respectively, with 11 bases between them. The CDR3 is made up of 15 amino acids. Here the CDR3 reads CASSPGGEGSYEQYF. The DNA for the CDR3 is TGTGCCAGCTCACCAGGGGGCGAAGGCTCCTACGAGCAGTACTTC.

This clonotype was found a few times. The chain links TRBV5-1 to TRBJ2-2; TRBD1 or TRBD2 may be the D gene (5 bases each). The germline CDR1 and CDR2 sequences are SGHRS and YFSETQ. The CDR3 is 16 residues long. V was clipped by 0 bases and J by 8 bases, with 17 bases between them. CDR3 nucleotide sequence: TGCGCCAGCAGCTTGGAGGGACGGCAGTTCCGTGGGGAGCTGTTTTTT. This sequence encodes CASSLEGRQFRGELFF.

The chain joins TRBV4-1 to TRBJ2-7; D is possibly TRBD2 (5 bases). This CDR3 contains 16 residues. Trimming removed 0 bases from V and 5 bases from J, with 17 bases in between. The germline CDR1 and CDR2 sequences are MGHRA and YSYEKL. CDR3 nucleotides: TGCGCCAGCAGCCAAGATTTGCCAAGCGCCGGGGACGAGCAGTACGTC. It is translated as CASSQDLPSAGDEQYV.

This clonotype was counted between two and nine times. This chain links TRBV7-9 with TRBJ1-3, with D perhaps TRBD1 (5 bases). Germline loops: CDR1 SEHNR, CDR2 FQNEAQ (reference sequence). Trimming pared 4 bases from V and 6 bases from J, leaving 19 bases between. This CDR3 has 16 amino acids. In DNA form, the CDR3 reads TGTGCCAGCAGCTCCACGTACGAGGGGAGTGAAAACACCATATATTTT. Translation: CASSSTYEGSENTIYF.